This entry features one T cell receptor (beta chain) sequence. Its antigen is not known. The CDR3 has 15 amino acids. Germline V gene sequence: CDR1 SGHTA, CDR2 FQGNSA. The J segment lost 6 bases and the V segment lost 6 bases, leaving 12 bases of the junction unmatched. The data were obtained in a study of shared clonotypes between healthy human individuals. About the research overall: Donor ages ranged 18 to 49 years: two women, a few men. Points from the study as a whole: Several donors shared around 5.1% of their naive CD4 clonotypes.

The data were produced by immunoSEQ multiplex PCR, yet TCRdb's version contains in-frame clones alone and is incomplete. The sample records 2.3 million or so clones, just over 90% being singletons. Sequencing input: naive CD4+ T cells from PBMCs. This sample's subset: CD45RA+ positively selected. This rearrangement joins TRBV7-2 to TRBJ2-5; 8 positions match TRBD2. The sequence derives from a man aged 18 to 35 in good health. Some clones in this sample may be carry-over from other donors' samples. The CDR3, as DNA: TGTGCCAGCAGTTTTTCCGGGACTAGTTTTCAGACCCAGTACTTC. Translating gives CASSFSGTSFQTQYF.